Below, 14 T cell receptor beta chains from the same sample are listed, as sequenced in a study of blood T cells in healthy people across ages. A second 7 to 11 cycle PCR used barcoded and J-beta primers. Each CDR3 protein is one row after TCRdb ran MiXCR on the 5' RACE reads. The table has about 640,000 distinct CDR3 sequences, roughly 58% seen once. The source material was blood. The receptors here all came from a man in his sixties in good health.

The chain is built from TRBV6-6 and TRBJ1-1; maybe TRBD1 (5 bases). Germline CDR1 reads MNHNY; CDR2 reads SVGAGI (reference sequence). The CDR3 extends over 15 amino acids. V dropped 0 bases and J dropped 6 bases, with 14 bases sitting between them. The CDR3 nucleotides are TGTGCCAGCAGTTACTCGGGGCAGGGCTACGCTGAAGCTTTCTTT. Its translation is CASSYSGQGYAEAFF.

The chain joins TRBV5-6 to TRBJ2-5; TRBD2 aligns across 11 bases. Trimming at V came to 2 bases and at J to 11 bases, leaving 11 bases not matched to a gene. Germline V gene data show CDR1 as SGHDT and CDR2 as YYEEEE. The CDR3 has 15 amino acids. This chain's CDR3 is CASSFGTSGGNEQYF. The CDR3 nucleotides read TGTGCCAGCAGCTTCGGGACTAGCGGCGGCAATGAGCAGTACTTC.

Written as DNA, the CDR3 is TGCAGCGTGGATCAGGGGGCTCCCTTTGGGGAGACCCAGTACTTC. Translating gives CSVDQGAPFGETQYF. The chain has TRBV29-1 and TRBJ2-7; 8 nucleotides align to TRBD1. TRBJ2-5 matches the DNA end more closely, so the J call is doubtful. In germline, CDR1 is SQVTM, CDR2 ANQGSEA. CDR3 length: 15 residues.

This rearrangement joins TRBV5-1 to TRBJ2-7; weak D call: TRBD1 (6 bases). The CDR3 consists of 13 residues. The V end was cut by 0 bases, the J end by 3 bases, with 7 bases between. Germline V gene lookup returns CDR1 SGHRS and CDR2 YFSETQ. CDR3 DNA sequence: TGCGCCAGCAGCTTGGGGGACATCTACGAGCAGTACTTC. Translated, it gives CASSLGDIYEQYF.

This clonotype was counted a few times. V gene TRBV3-1 combines with J gene TRBJ2-7; D is perhaps TRBD1 (5 bases). The CDR3 covers 14 residues. Trimming shortened V by 0 bases and J by 4 bases, and 10 bases separated the two germline ends. Germline lookup yields CDR1 LGHDT and CDR2 YNNKEL (reference sequence). The CDR3 loop is CASSQEGRAYEQYF. As DNA, the CDR3 is TGTGCCAGCAGCCAAGAGGGCAGGGCTTACGAGCAGTACTTC.

The sample holds one count of this clonotype. The V and J genes are TRBV11-2 and TRBJ2-1; 9 bases agree with TRBD2. The CDR3 loop spans 18 amino acids. Germline CDR1 SGHAT, CDR2 FQNNGV. J lost 1 base, V lost 2 bases, and 9 bases had no gene match. The CDR3 reads CASSLSGLARRSYNEQFF. CDR3 nucleotides: TGTGCCAGCAGCTTATCAGGACTAGCGAGACGATCCTACAATGAGCAGTTCTTC.

J is TRBJ2-4 and V is TRBV6-6; D perhaps matches TRBD2 (6 bases). The CDR3 extends over 14 amino acids. Per the germline V gene, CDR1 is MNHNY and CDR2 is SVGAGI (reference sequence). The V end was cut by 7 bases, the J end by 8 bases, with 18 bases between. CDR3 region: CASTPGVLVDIQYF. CDR3 nucleotides: TGTGCCAGCACTCCGGGGGTGCTGGTGGACATTCAGTACTTC.

V is TRBV20-1 and J is TRBJ2-4; D gene unclear. Germline CDR1 DFQATT, CDR2 SNEGSKA (reference sequence). The CDR3 extends over 14 amino acids. The V end was cut by 0 bases, the J end by 7 bases, with 13 bases between. CDR3 bases: TGCAGTGCTAGAGATCTGGGGAATGGCAACATTCAGTACTTC. Amino acids: CSARDLGNGNIQYF.

The rearrangement joins TRBV6-6 to TRBJ2-7; D unclear. Looked up from germline, CDR1 is MNHNY and CDR2 is SVGAGI (reference sequence). This CDR3 comprises 13 residues. V lost 2 bases and J 7 bases, leaving 12 bases between the germline ends. The chain's CDR3 is CASSYGRDIEQYF. The CDR3 DNA reads TGTGCCAGCAGTTACGGTAGGGATATAGAGCAGTACTTC.

The J gene is TRBJ1-1, the V gene TRBV6-5, with 7 bases matching TRBD1. The CDR3 totals 14 residues. CDR1 and CDR2 (germline): MNHEY, SVGAGI. V dropped 10 bases and J dropped 2; count of bases not matched to a gene: 10. The CDR3 bases are TGTGCCACCCTCGTAGGGACAGAAAACACTGAAGCTTTCTTT. Its translation is CATLVGTENTEAFF.

This clonotype was seen a few times. The gene calls are TRBV12-3 or TRBV12-4 and TRBJ2-5; 10 nucleotides line up with TRBD2. After removal of 3 bases from V and 11 bases from J, the junction contained 12 bases not matched to a gene. This CDR3 contains 15 residues. The CDR3 DNA is TGTGCCAGCAGTTTCAGGCTAGCGGGAGTGGGTGAGCAGTACTTC. It specifies CASSFRLAGVGEQYF.

The rearrangement links TRBV28 to TRBJ2-7; 7 bases are shared with TRBD1. CDR3 length: 15 residues. Germline lookup yields CDR1 MDHEN and CDR2 SYDVKM. V gave up 11 bases and J gave up 2 bases; unmatched junction bases: 15. CDR3 bases: TGTGCCTCCCAATCCCCCGGGACAGTTGCCTACGAGCAGTACTTC. It codes for CASQSPGTVAYEQYF.

J is TRBJ1-2 and V is TRBV12-3 or TRBV12-4; 10 bases are a match to TRBD1. CDR3 size: 16 residues. The trim removed 5 bases at V and 3 bases at J, leaving 9 bases unmatched. The CDR3 region is CASSPTPGQGDYGYTF. DNA of the CDR3: TGTGCCAGCAGTCCGACCCCCGGACAGGGGGACTATGGCTACACCTTC.

The chain is built from TRBV12-3 or TRBV12-4 and TRBJ2-3; the match to TRBD2 covers 11 bases. Germline trimming cut 6 bases from V and 6 bases from J; bases unmatched to any gene: 8. This CDR3 spans 15 amino acids. CDR3 residues: CASSLTSGEADTQYF. For the CDR3, the DNA is TGTGCCAGCAGCTTGACTAGCGGGGAGGCGGATACGCAGTATTTT.